The following is a TCR beta chain sequence with its context. Its antigen is not identified. Only in-frame clones appear in the TCRdb table, and some are missing; sequencing was by immunoSEQ multiplex PCR. The sample contains about 39,000 clones, more than 85% of which appear only once. In germline, CDR1 is SGHTA, CDR2 FQGTGA. CDR3 size: 13 residues. This entry comes from a study of graft-versus-host responses after intestinal transplantation. The wider study: Grafts were multivisceral, liver-intestinal, or isolated intestinal. The whole recipient group had anti-thymocyte globulin induction followed by tacrolimus and steroids for three to four years.

Study-level results: An association linked early post-transplant HvG declines with peak circulating GvH clone levels. Some GvH clones were seen earlier in gut or blood, suggesting intestinal origin.

Sample: unstimulated CD8+ T cells sorted from spleen or lymph node cells, taken before transplant. The chain carries TRBV7-3 and TRBJ2-5; the D is unclear. The closer fit of TRBJ2-7 to the DNA end suggests the J call may be wrong. The origin of this receptor is a human donor who was the organ donor for an intestinal transplant. The CDR3 spells CASSERASYEQYF. In nucleotides, the CDR3 is TGTGCCAGCAGCGAAAGGGCCAGCTACGAGCAGTACTTC.